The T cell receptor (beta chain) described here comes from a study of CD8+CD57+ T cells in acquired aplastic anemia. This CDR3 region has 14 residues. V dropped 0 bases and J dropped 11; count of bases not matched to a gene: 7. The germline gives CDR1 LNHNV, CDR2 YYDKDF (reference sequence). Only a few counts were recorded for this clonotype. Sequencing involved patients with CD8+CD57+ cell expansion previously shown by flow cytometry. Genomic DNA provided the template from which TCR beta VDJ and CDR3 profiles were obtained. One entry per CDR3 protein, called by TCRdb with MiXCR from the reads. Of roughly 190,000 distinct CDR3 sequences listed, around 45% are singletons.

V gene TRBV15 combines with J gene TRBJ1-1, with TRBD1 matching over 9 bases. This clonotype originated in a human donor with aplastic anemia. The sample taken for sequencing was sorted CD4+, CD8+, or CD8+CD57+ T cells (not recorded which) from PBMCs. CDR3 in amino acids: CATSRDWGQGSAFF. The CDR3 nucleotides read TGTGCCACCAGCAGAGATTGGGGACAGGGTTCGGCTTTCTTT.